One T cell receptor (beta chain) is described in this entry. This entry comes from a study of blood T cell repertoires in COVID-19. Study-wide background: There were acute and convalescent COVID-19 samples, and they came from the United States, Italy and Spain. Nucleic acid was either cDNA or gDNA, and it came from T cells, B-cell-depleted T cells, or PBMCs.

Generated by immunoSEQ multiplex PCR, the TCRdb table keeps only in-frame clones and is missing some. The table includes some 200,000 clones, roughly 89% detected once. Trimming left V 1 base short and J 7 bases short, with 13 bases between. The V gene's germline CDR1 is LGHNA and CDR2 YSLEER. The CDR3 length is 14 residues. This receptor was taken from a man aged 18 to 29 with active or convalescent COVID-19. Sequencing used peripheral blood. V usage is TRBV4-3 and J usage is TRBJ1-2; no clear D gene. The CDR3 loop is CASSQGLRAGGYTF. For the CDR3, the DNA is TGCGCCAGCAGCCAAGGATTGAGGGCTGGTGGCTACACCTTC.